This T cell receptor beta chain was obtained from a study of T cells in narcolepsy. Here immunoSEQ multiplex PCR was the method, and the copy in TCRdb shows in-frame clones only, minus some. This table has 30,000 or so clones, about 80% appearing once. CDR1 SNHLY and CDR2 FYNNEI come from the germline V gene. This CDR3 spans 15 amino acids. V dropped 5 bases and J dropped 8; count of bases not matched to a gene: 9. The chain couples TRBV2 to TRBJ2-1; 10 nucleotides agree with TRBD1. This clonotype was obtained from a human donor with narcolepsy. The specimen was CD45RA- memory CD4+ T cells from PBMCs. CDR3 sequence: CASSSRQGASHEQFF. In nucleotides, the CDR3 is TGTGCCAGCAGTTCTCGACAGGGGGCGTCCCATGAGCAGTTCTTC.